Below are 20 T cell receptor beta chains sequenced from a single sample in a study of a mutant IDH1 vaccine in newly diagnosed glioma. Time point described: week 23, last vaccination. Doses consisted of 300 ug of mutant IDH1 20-mer peptide each, paired with topical imiquimod. These receptors' antigens are unknown. Libraries were prepared by immunoSEQ multiplex PCR; TCRdb keeps only in-frame clonotypes and omits some of them. In the table there are 60,000 or so clones, about 81% of which are singletons. The specimen was PBMCs, collected from a glioma patient whose treatment included an IDH1 peptide vaccine. The receptors shown here come from a woman in her thirties or forties with glioma. Some clones in this sample may be carry-over from other donors' samples.

V is TRBV2 and J is TRBJ1-5, with D possibly being TRBD1 (6 bases). The V and J ends lost 6 bases and 7 bases respectively, with 16 bases between them. Per germline, CDR1 SNHLY and CDR2 FYNNEI. CDR3 size: 14 residues. CDR3 sequence (DNA): TGTGCCAGCAGGGCGGACAGTCCCGGCCAGCCCCAGCATTTT. Translation: CASRADSPGQPQHF.

The chain carries TRBV11-2 and TRBJ2-7, with unresolved D. The germline gives CDR1 SGHAT, CDR2 FQNNGV. The V end lost 1 base, the J end lost 5 bases, and 9 bases lay between the germline ends. This CDR3 has 13 amino acids. The CDR3 coding sequence is TGTGCCAGCAGCTTAGTTAGGTCCCACGAGCAGTACTTC. This codes for CASSLVRSHEQYF.

V and J are TRBV6-6 and TRBJ1-2, with D possibly TRBD1 on 6 matching bases. Germline V gene lookup returns CDR1 MNHNY and CDR2 SVGAGI (reference sequence). Trimming took off 7 bases at V and 4 bases at J, with 13 bases between the two ends. The CDR3 has 13 residues. The CDR3 region is CASTLQGSYGYTF. CDR3 nucleotide sequence: TGTGCCAGCACCCTACAGGGCTCCTATGGCTACACCTTC.

This clone was counted a few times. The junction departs from the called germline gene at one end, perhaps through a read error. This chain connects TRBV2 to TRBJ1-4; possible D gene TRBD1, 5 bases. Germline CDR1 and CDR2: SNHLY and FYNNEI. The length of the CDR3 is 13 residues. The CDR3 DNA reads as TGCACTACGGGAGGTGGGGCGCTTGAAAAACTGTTTTTT. Translation gives CTTGGGALEKLFF.

The genes are TRBV25-1 and TRBJ1-4; D perhaps matches TRBD1 (6 bases). This CDR3 region has 16 residues. Between the trimmed V and J ends, which lost 5 bases and 2 bases, there was a span of 15 bases. Germline loops: CDR1 MGHDK, CDR2 SYGVNS. The CDR3 coding sequence is TGTGCCAGCAGTTCCCGATGGGGGCCTACTAATGAAAAACTGTTTTTT. Its protein is CASSSRWGPTNEKLFF. Using reference TRBV25-1 and TRBJ1-4 for the parts outside the CDR3, the full variable domain is EADIYQTPRYLVIGTGKKITLECSQTMGHDKMYWYQQDPGMELHLIHYSYGVNSTEKGDLSSESTVSRIRTEHFPLTLESARPSHTSQYLCASSSRWGPTNEKLFFGSGTQLSVL.

This chain links TRBV10-3 with TRBJ2-3, with 11 bases aligning to TRBD2. Germline lookup yields CDR1 ENHRY and CDR2 SYGVKD. Germline trimming cut 6 bases from V and 0 bases from J; bases unmatched to any gene: 8. The CDR3 sequence is 17 residues long. The chain's CDR3 is CAIRLAGAQISTDTQYF. CDR3 DNA sequence: TGTGCCATCAGACTAGCGGGGGCCCAAATAAGCACAGATACGCAGTATTTT.

This clone was counted between two and nine times. J is TRBJ1-5 and V is TRBV29-1; D call uncertain. The germline V gene encodes CDR1 SQVTM and CDR2 ANQGSEA. V was pared by 5 bases and J by 2 bases, with 7 bases between. The CDR3 has 12 amino acids. CDR3 sequence reads: CSVSGGNQPQHF. The CDR3 bases are TGCAGCGTTTCTGGAGGCAATCAGCCCCAGCATTTT.

This rearrangement joins TRBV7-8 to TRBJ2-3; tentative D call: TRBD2 (6 bases). This CDR3 has 15 residues. V was clipped by 3 bases and J by 2 bases, with 12 bases between them. CDR1 SGHVS and CDR2 FQNEAQ come from the germline V gene. The CDR3 reads CASSFFLAVTDTQYF. CDR3 nucleotide sequence: TGTGCCAGCAGCTTCTTCTTAGCGGTCACAGATACGCAGTATTTT.

This chain links TRBV25-1 with TRBJ1-3; unclear D gene. CDR1 MGHDK and CDR2 SYGVNS come from the germline V gene. Trimming pared 0 bases from V and 4 bases from J, leaving 10 bases between. The CDR3 totals 15 residues. CDR3 coding DNA: TGTGCCAGCAGTGAATATGGAGGCCCGGGAAACACCATATATTTT. This sequence encodes CASSEYGGPGNTIYF.

The chain joins TRBV6-1 to TRBJ2-7; 8 bases fit TRBD2. The CDR3 loop spans 15 amino acids. Per germline, CDR1 MNHNS and CDR2 SASEGT. V lost 6 bases and J lost 2; bases outside the gene matches: 9. CDR3 protein: CASSAISGATYEQYF. CDR3 nucleotides: TGTGCCAGCAGCGCCATTAGCGGGGCCACCTACGAGCAGTACTTC.

This chain connects TRBV14 to TRBJ2-2, with D perhaps matching TRBD1 (5 bases). This CDR3 has 14 residues. Germline CDR1 is SGHDN and CDR2 is FVKESK. The V and J ends lost 2 bases and 5 bases respectively, with 9 bases between them. The CDR3, as DNA: TGTGCCAGCAGCCAACAGGGTTTGACCGGGGAGCTGTTTTTT. It specifies CASSQQGLTGELFF. Full variable domain (outside the CDR3, taken from reference TRBV14 and TRBJ2-2): EAGVTQFPSHSVIEKGQTVTLRCDPISGHDNLYWYRRVMGKEIKFLLHFVKESKQDESGMPNNRFLAERTGGTYSTLKVQPAELEDSGVYFCASSQQGLTGELFFGEGSRLTVL.

The chain combines TRBV27 with TRBJ1-5, with TRBD1 matching 7 bases. This CDR3 region has 15 residues. In germline, CDR1 is MNHEY, CDR2 SMNVEV (reference sequence). The V and J ends lost 6 bases and 7 bases, in that order; junction bases with no gene match: 12. The CDR3 region has the DNA TGTGCCAGCAGCCCTGGGACAGCAAGCAGCCAGCCCCAGCATTTT. Amino acid sequence: CASSPGTASSQPQHF.

This chain joins TRBV5-1 and TRBJ2-4; the match to TRBD2 covers 10 bases. The J segment lost 6 bases and the V segment lost 4 bases, leaving 13 bases of the junction unmatched. This CDR3 is built from 17 residues. Germline values: CDR1 SGHRS, CDR2 YFSETQ. The DNA for the CDR3 is TGCGCCAGCAGCCAAGACAAGCGGGGGGGCCCTGGAAACATTCAGTACTTC. It is translated as CASSQDKRGGPGNIQYF.

This clone occurred once. V and J are TRBV5-4 and TRBJ1-1; D gene unclear. The length of the CDR3 is 12 residues. Germline CDR1 reads SGHNT; CDR2 reads YYREEE (reference sequence). V lost 0 bases, J lost 3 bases, and 3 bases lay in between. CDR3: CASSLVDTEAFF. Here the CDR3 DNA reads TGTGCCAGCAGCTTGGTTGACACTGAAGCTTTCTTT.

The chain employs TRBV18 and TRBJ1-4; D gene unclear. CDR1 is KGHSH and CDR2 is LQKENI in the germline V gene. The CDR3 spans 15 residues. V gave up 0 bases and J gave up 4 bases, with 9 bases separating them. DNA for the CDR3: TGTGCCAGCTCACCACCGCGGGTTCGTAATGAAAAACTGTTTTTT. Translated, it gives CASSPPRVRNEKLFF.

This chain connects TRBV4-1 to TRBJ1-1; 7 bases map to TRBD1. There are 13 residues in the CDR3. The V segment lost 6 bases and the J segment 7 bases; nucleotides outside the gene matches: 8. Per the germline V gene, CDR1 is MGHRA and CDR2 is YSYEKL. The CDR3 nucleotides are TGCGCCAGCAGTCGAGGGGGCAGGGGTGAAGCTTTCTTT. As protein: CASSRGGRGEAFF.

This clone was recorded once. The J gene is TRBJ1-1, the V gene TRBV7-2; 8 bases agree with TRBD1. J was trimmed by 5 bases and V by 4 bases; bases with no gene match: 3. CDR1 and CDR2 (germline): SGHTA, FQGNSA. The CDR3 is 13 residues long. CDR3 amino acids: CASSYTGGTEAFF. CDR3 nucleotides: TGTGCCAGCAGCTATACAGGGGGGACTGAAGCTTTCTTT. The full variable domain, completed using reference TRBV7-2 and TRBJ1-1, is GAGVSQSPSNKVTEKGKDVELRCDPISGHTALYWYRQSLGQGLEFLIYFQGNSAPDKSGLPSDRFSAERTGGSVSTLTIQRTQQEDSAVYLCASSYTGGTEAFFGQGTRLTVV.

The chain couples TRBV5-1 to TRBJ2-1, with 16 bases fitting TRBD2. V trimming: 2 bases; J trimming: 7 bases; junction bases outside the gene matches: 6. CDR1 is SGHRS, CDR2 YFSETQ, per germline. The CDR3 length is 17 residues. CDR3: CASSFGTSGGAGNEQFF. DNA of the CDR3: TGCGCCAGCAGCTTTGGGACTAGCGGGGGGGCCGGGAATGAGCAGTTCTTC.

V is TRBV7-2 and J is TRBJ2-7, with 8 bases aligning to TRBD2. Germline CDR1 and CDR2: SGHTA and FQGNSA. This CDR3 region has 15 residues. V shed 8 bases, J shed 1 base, and the junction held 10 bases outside the gene matches. The DNA for the CDR3 is TGTGCCAGCGGCCTTACTAGCGGCCAATCCTACGAGCAGTACTTC. This sequence encodes CASGLTSGQSYEQYF. Based on the CDR3 plus reference TRBV7-2 and TRBJ2-7, the full variable domain is GAGVSQSPSNKVTEKGKDVELRCDPISGHTALYWYRQSLGQGLEFLIYFQGNSAPDKSGLPSDRFSAERTGGSVSTLTIQRTQQEDSAVYLCASGLTSGQSYEQYFGPGTRLTVT.

The rearrangement uses TRBV5-5 and TRBJ1-1; D unresolved. Trimming removed 1 base from V and 4 bases from J, with 11 bases in between. The germline V gene has CDR1 SGHKS and CDR2 YYEKEE (reference sequence). CDR3 length: 14 amino acids. CDR3 sequence: CASSLLPSGTEAFF. The CDR3 region has the DNA TGTGCCAGCAGCTTGTTACCCAGTGGCACTGAAGCTTTCTTT.